Listed below are T cell receptor beta chains from one sample, sequenced in a study of blood T cells in healthy people across ages. TCRdb processed the 5' RACE reads anew with MiXCR; each CDR3 protein has one entry. The sample holds 890,000 or so distinct CDR3 sequences, about 59% seen once. Sequenced input: blood. The receptors originated from a man aged 30-40 years in good health. Each CDR3 is given with its conserved first and last residue. D genes are given only for firm matches. Rows may omit the clone size; those that give it use once, few, many or a size class.

D	J	size	V	CDR3	DNA
.	TRBJ2-1	.	TRBV4-3	CASSQEGGGSWNEQFF	TGCGCCAGCAGCCAAGAGGGAGGGGGCTCCTGGAATGAGCAGTTCTTC
TRBD2	TRBJ2-5	.	TRBV12-3/TRBV12-4	CASSLRSSGGLLQETQYF	TGTGCCAGCAGCCTACGGTCTAGCGGGGGGCTCCTCCAAGAGACCCAGTACTTC
.	TRBJ2-7	.	TRBV6-2/TRBV6-3	CASRGTPYEQYF	TGTGCCAGCAGAGGGACTCCCTACGAGCAGTACTTC
TRBD1	TRBJ2-7	once	TRBV9	CASSVTGAPYEQYF	TGTGCCAGCAGCGTAACAGGGGCACCCTACGAGCAGTACTTC
TRBD2	TRBJ2-3	.	TRBV7-3	CASSGGLAGQDTQYF	TGTGCCAGCAGCGGGGGACTAGCGGGGCAAGATACGCAGTATTTT
TRBD1	TRBJ2-1	.	TRBV7-9	CASSLRTGGTYEQFF	TGTGCCAGCAGCTTAAGGACAGGGGGGACCTACGAGCAGTTCTTC
.	TRBJ1-1	once	TRBV7-3	CASSSPGGVSFF	TGTGCCAGCAGCTCGCCGGGGGGGGTGTCTTTCTTT
TRBD1	TRBJ1-5	few	TRBV7-2	CASSPQGGQEPQHF	TGTGCCAGCAGCCCACAGGGGGGTCAGGAGCCCCAGCATTTT
.	TRBJ2-4	few	TRBV20-1	CSAQTVAKNIQYF	TGCAGTGCCCAGACAGTAGCCAAAAACATTCAGTACTTC
TRBD2	TRBJ2-7	few	TRBV4-2	CASSQEWDYLYEQYF	TGTGCCAGCAGCCAAGAATGGGACTACCTCTACGAGCAGTACTTC
TRBD2	TRBJ2-1	.	TRBV5-1	CASSLASGGFGNEQFF	TGCGCCAGCAGCTTGGCTAGCGGGGGATTTGGCAATGAGCAGTTCTTC
.	TRBJ2-5	.	TRBV29-1	CSVEDQGTGYQETQYF	TGCAGCGTTGAAGATCAGGGGACCGGTTACCAAGAGACCCAGTACTTC
TRBD1	TRBJ2-7	.	TRBV27	CASSSPGQTSYEQYF	TGTGCCAGCAGTTCCCCGGGACAGACTTCCTACGAGCAGTACTTC
TRBD1	TRBJ1-5	.	TRBV6-1	CASRVRGGGNQPQHF	TGTGCCAGCAGAGTTCGAGGGGGCGGCAATCAGCCCCAGCATTTT
.	TRBJ2-7	.	TRBV14	CASSQGLLYEQYF	TGTGCCAGCAGCCAAGGGCTCCTCTACGAGCAGTACTTC
.	TRBJ2-2	.	TRBV6-6	CASSSHQGPTGELFF	TGTGCCAGCAGTTCGCATCAGGGACCCACCGGGGAGCTGTTTTTT
TRBD2	TRBJ2-5	.	TRBV6-5	CATRASGLETQYF	TGTGCTACGAGGGCTAGCGGGTTAGAGACCCAGTACTTC
TRBD1	TRBJ2-1	few	TRBV5-5	CASSLYRGSSSYNEQFF	TGTGCCAGCAGCTTGTACAGGGGGTCGAGCTCCTACAATGAGCAGTTCTTC
TRBD1	TRBJ1-5	.	TRBV24-1	CATSDRGSNQPQHF	TGTGCCACCAGTGACAGGGGGAGCAATCAGCCCCAGCATTTT
TRBD1	TRBJ2-3	.	TRBV28	CASSTYRGINTDTQYF	TGTGCCAGCAGTACATACAGGGGTATAAACACAGATACGCAGTATTTT
TRBD1	TRBJ2-5	.	TRBV9	CASSRGQSYQETQYF	TGTGCCAGCAGTAGGGGACAGTCGTACCAAGAGACCCAGTACTTC
TRBD1	TRBJ2-6	few	TRBV20-1	CSASTGASGANVLTF	TGCAGTGCTTCGACAGGGGCCTCTGGGGCCAACGTCCTGACTTTC
.	TRBJ2-1	.	TRBV9	CASKAVHNEQFF	TGTGCCAGCAAGGCAGTCCACAATGAGCAGTTCTTC
.	TRBJ1-4	.	TRBV7-2	CASSPSYGEKLFF	TGTGCCAGCAGCCCTTCATATGGAGAAAAACTGTTTTTT
.	TRBJ1-2	.	TRBV7-2	CASSQQTEDYGYTF	TGTGCCAGCAGCCAACAGACCGAGGACTATGGCTACACCTTC
.	TRBJ2-3	.	TRBV7-3	CASSVKGPTDTQYF	TGTGCCAGCAGCGTAAAAGGGCCCACAGATACGCAGTATTTT
TRBD2	TRBJ2-5	once	TRBV7-9	CASSPNSGGPYEQYF	TGTGCCAGCAGCCCTAATAGCGGGGGGCCTTATGAGCAGTACTTC
TRBD2	TRBJ2-1	.	TRBV7-2	CASSSILGATSGKNNEQFF	TGTGCCAGCAGCTCCATTCTGGGGGCGACTAGCGGGAAGAACAATGAGCAGTTCTTC
TRBD2	TRBJ2-3	.	TRBV7-2	CASSRGLAGGSGTDTQYF	TGTGCCAGCAGCAGGGGACTAGCGGGGGGTTCGGGCACAGATACGCAGTATTTT
.	TRBJ2-5	.	TRBV4-3	CASSQDLRQGETQYF	TGCGCCAGCAGCCAAGATCTGAGGCAGGGGGAGACCCAGTACTTC
.	TRBJ2-3	few	TRBV9	CASSVAGAFTDTQYF	TGTGCCAGCAGCGTAGCGGGGGCTTTCACAGATACGCAGTATTTT
.	TRBJ1-3	few	TRBV28	CASSPGSGNTIYF	TGTGCCAGCAGCCCCGGCTCTGGAAACACCATATATTTT
TRBD2	TRBJ2-1	.	TRBV29-1	CSVAGTSGGRETQFF	TGCAGCGTTGCGGGGACTAGCGGGGGGCGAGAGACCCAGTTCTTC
TRBD1	TRBJ2-1	.	TRBV6-2/TRBV6-3	CASSQRTGTYNEQFF	TGTGCCAGCAGTCAGAGGACAGGGACCTACAATGAGCAGTTCTTC
.	TRBJ2-5	.	TRBV7-2	CASSRPSTGAQGAQYF	TGTGCCAGCAGCCGCCCCTCGACGGGCGCTCAGGGAGCCCAGTACTTC
.	TRBJ1-2	.	TRBV7-9	CASSLGAGKDGGYTF	TGTGCCAGCAGCTTAGGGGCAGGGAAGGACGGTGGCTACACCTTC
.	TRBJ2-1	.	TRBV4-3	CASSQARAHYNEQFF	TGCGCCAGCAGCCAAGCCAGGGCCCACTACAATGAGCAGTTCTTC
.	TRBJ1-5	once	TRBV7-9	CASSLGRTTSNQPQHF	TGTGCCAGCAGCTTAGGTCGGACAACTAGCAATCAGCCCCAGCATTTT
TRBD1	TRBJ2-5	.	TRBV3-1	CASSPKQGVETQYF	TGTGCCAGCAGCCCTAAACAGGGGGTAGAGACCCAGTACTTC
.	TRBJ2-4	few	TRBV4-1	CASSPVARGRTAVANIQYF	TGCGCCAGCAGCCCGGTGGCCCGGGGACGGACAGCGGTCGCAAACATTCAGTACTTC
TRBD1	TRBJ2-5	.	TRBV12-3/TRBV12-4	CASSSPRTGGPETQYF	TGTGCCAGCAGCTCTCCCCGGACAGGGGGCCCGGAGACCCAGTACTTC
.	TRBJ2-3	.	TRBV20-1	CSAMTGGVTDTQYF	TGCAGTGCTATGACTGGCGGGGTCACAGATACGCAGTATTTT
.	TRBJ1-2	.	TRBV6-2/TRBV6-3	CASSYSGTWAMRYTF	TGTGCCAGCAGTTACTCGGGCACCTGGGCTATGCGCTACACCTTC
.	TRBJ2-1	few	TRBV9	CASSPRQYNEQFF	TGTGCCAGCAGCCCCAGGCAGTACAATGAGCAGTTCTTC
TRBD1	TRBJ2-7	.	TRBV29-1	CSVRNPGQTSYEQYF	TGCAGCGTCCGAAATCCGGGACAGACCTCCTACGAGCAGTACTTC
.	TRBJ1-4	few	TRBV20-1	CSASLPGSNEKLFF	TGCAGTGCTAGCCTCCCGGGCAGTAATGAAAAACTGTTTTTT
TRBD2	TRBJ2-7	.	TRBV20-1	CSARDGTSGGYAEQYF	TGCAGTGCTAGAGATGGGACTAGCGGGGGGTATGCTGAGCAGTACTTC
TRBD2	TRBJ2-7	.	TRBV6-5	CASSRTSGPYEQYF	TGTGCCAGCAGCCGGACTAGCGGACCCTACGAGCAGTACTTC
TRBD1	TRBJ2-2	.	TRBV7-2	CASSSAPQGRIGELFF	TGTGCCAGCAGCTCCGCCCCACAGGGGCGGATCGGGGAGCTGTTTTTT
.	TRBJ2-5	once	TRBV9	CASSLTMQGRETQYF	TGTGCCAGCAGCCTTACTATGCAGGGACGAGAGACCCAGTACTTC
TRBD1	TRBJ1-2	few	TRBV27	CASSLGTGGDYGYTF	TGTGCCAGCAGTTTAGGGACAGGGGGCGACTATGGCTACACCTTC